What follows are 10 T cell receptor beta chains derived from one specimen sequenced in a study of human T cells and chemical hapten exposure. Time point meaning: patch test 2, 6 weeks after DPC sensitization. Treatment noted: therapeutic diphenylcyclopropenone sensitization with weekly scalp DPC. TCRdb reanalysed the RACE reads using MiXCR and keeps one entry per CDR3 protein. The sample includes tens of thousands of distinct CDR3 sequences, more than 9% of them seen just once. Here the sequenced sample was whole blood, taken in connection with sensitization to the hapten diphenylcyclopropenone (DPC). The source is a woman aged 45-65 years with alopecia areata. Some clones in this sample may be carry-over from other donors' samples.

This clonotype was seen repeatedly, ten times or more. DNA of the CDR3: TGTGCCAGTAGTATTAACAGTAACTCCTACAATGAGCAGTTCTTC. Translated, it gives CASSINSNSYNEQFF. The rearrangement uses TRBV19 and TRBJ2-1; unclear D gene. The germline V and J ends were trimmed by 3 bases and 0 bases, with 9 bases remaining between them. The germline V gene has CDR1 LNHDA and CDR2 SQIVND (reference sequence). The CDR3 spans 15 residues.

This clonotype appeared many times. CDR3 DNA: TGTGCCTGGAGTGTAGGGCGGGACAGGGGCTATAATGAAAAACTGTTTTTT. Amino acids: CAWSVGRDRGYNEKLFF. The chain couples TRBV30 to TRBJ1-4; 10 bases match TRBD1. The CDR3 runs 17 residues. Germline trimming cut 0 bases from V and 4 bases from J; bases unmatched to any gene: 8. CDR1 and CDR2 from the germline V gene are GTSNPN and SVGIG (reference sequence).

Ten or more counts support this clonotype. The chain couples TRBV12-3 or TRBV12-4 to TRBJ2-3, with D possibly matching TRBD2 (6 bases). V lost 5 bases to trimming and J lost 2 bases, with 14 bases between them. This CDR3 comprises 15 residues. CDR3 loop: CASSMRTKPTDTQYF. The CDR3 region has the DNA TGTGCCAGCAGTATGCGGACTAAGCCCACAGATACGCAGTATTTT.

This clonotype was found many times. The chain combines TRBV29-1 with TRBJ1-1; 7 bases are a match to TRBD1. V shed 5 bases, J shed 0 bases, and the junction held 12 bases outside the gene matches. This CDR3 contains 16 residues. Germline loops: CDR1 SQVTM, CDR2 ANQGSEA. The CDR3 reads CSVKPHNRGMNTEAFF. For the CDR3, the DNA is TGCAGCGTTAAGCCTCATAACAGGGGCATGAACACTGAAGCTTTCTTT.

The table lists this clonotype with many counts. Here the CDR3 reads CASSSGQSTDTQYF. The CDR3 DNA follows: TGTGCCAGCAGCTCGGGACAGAGCACAGATACGCAGTATTTT. This chain connects TRBV28 to TRBJ2-3, with 7 bases matching TRBD1. The CDR3 loop spans 14 amino acids. The germline CDR1 and CDR2 sequences are MDHEN and SYDVKM. J was trimmed by 0 bases and V by 6 bases; bases with no gene match: 3.

V usage is TRBV6-1 and J usage is TRBJ2-1; 8 positions match TRBD2. CDR1 is MNHNS and CDR2 is SASEGT in the germline V gene. This CDR3 comprises 16 residues. V lost 0 bases, J lost 5 bases, and 6 bases stayed unmatched. CDR3 sequence (DNA): TGTGCCAGCAGTGAAGCCACTAGCGGAATAAACAATGAGCAGTTCTTC. Translating it yields CASSEATSGINNEQFF.

This chain uses TRBV7-9 with TRBJ2-7, with a tentative D call TRBD2 (5 bases). CDR3 length equals 15 residues. Trimming took 5 bases from V and 3 from J, leaving 17 bases between them. Per germline, CDR1 SEHNR and CDR2 FQNEAQ (reference sequence). CDR3 region: CASSTQAASNYEQYF. The CDR3 DNA sequence: TGTGCCAGCAGCACGCAAGCGGCTTCTAACTACGAGCAGTACTTC.

The rearrangement links TRBV7-9 to TRBJ2-5; D may be TRBD2 (6 bases). V lost 5 bases and J lost 5, with 15 bases in between. This CDR3 region has 14 residues. Germline-derived CDR1 and CDR2 are SEHNR and FQNEAQ (reference sequence). CDR3 protein: CASSPTSSAETQYF. For the CDR3, the DNA is TGTGCCAGCAGCCCGACTAGTTCGGCGGAGACCCAGTACTTC.

This clonotype was observed a few times. The chain links TRBV28 to TRBJ1-5; D perhaps matches TRBD1 (5 bases). The CDR3 sequence is 15 residues long. From germline, CDR1 is MDHEN and CDR2 SYDVKM. Between the trimmed V and J ends, which lost 3 bases and 0 bases, there was a span of 9 bases. The DNA for the CDR3 is TGTGCCAGCAGTTTTGGGGGATATAGCAATCAGCCCCAGCATTTT. Protein: CASSFGGYSNQPQHF.

This clonotype was counted many times. The chain has TRBV9 and TRBJ2-1; D is undetermined. The length of the CDR3 is 15 residues. V lost 0 bases, J lost 7 bases, and 14 bases lay in between. The germline CDR1 and CDR2 sequences are SGDLS and YYNGEE. CDR3 in amino acids: CASSVDFRALNEQFF. For the CDR3, the DNA is TGTGCCAGCAGCGTAGATTTTCGGGCGTTAAATGAGCAGTTCTTC.